Presented here are 19 T cell receptor beta chains from one specimen sequenced in a study of technical replicates of blood from a few donors. Clones were read by immunoSEQ multiplex PCR, and TCRdb kept only the in-frame ones, dropping some. Among more than 65,000 clones listed, roughly 94% were seen once. Sample: T cells isolated from PBMCs. The receptors shown here come from a human donor in good health.

The chain joins TRBV10-2 to TRBJ2-7; 7 bases are shared with TRBD1. With V trimmed by 6 bases and J by 3 bases, 5 bases remained unmatched. The CDR3 is 13 residues long. From germline, CDR1 is WSHSY and CDR2 SAAADI. CDR3 sequence (DNA): TGCGCCAGCAGACTGGGACAGAGCTACGAGCAGTACTTC. Its protein product is CASRLGQSYEQYF.

The chain couples TRBV27 to TRBJ1-5, with D possibly TRBD1 on 6 matching bases. CDR3 size: 14 residues. Trimming took off 3 bases at V and 7 bases at J, with 13 bases between the two ends. Germline V gives CDR1 MNHEY, CDR2 SMNVEV (reference sequence). For the CDR3, the DNA is TGTGCCAGCAGTTTGGGGGCAGCTAAACAGCCCCAGCATTTT. This translates into CASSLGAAKQPQHF.

The rearrangement joins TRBV15 to TRBJ1-5; D not certain. Germline assignment: CDR1 LNHNV and CDR2 YYDKDF (reference sequence). Trimming took 3 bases from V and 0 from J, leaving 12 bases between them. The CDR3 sequence is 16 residues long. The CDR3 spells CATSSLRVNSNQPQHF. The CDR3 DNA follows: TGTGCCACCAGCAGTCTTCGGGTCAATAGCAATCAGCCCCAGCATTTT. The full variable domain, completed using reference TRBV15 and TRBJ1-5, is DAMVIQNPRYQVTQFGKPVTLSCSQTLNHNVMYWYQQKSSQAPKLLFHYYDKDFNNEADTPDNFQSRRPNTSFCFLDIRSPGLGDTAMYLCATSSLRVNSNQPQHFGDGTRLSIL.

V is TRBV19 and J is TRBJ1-5; 9 bases fit TRBD1. The CDR3 is made up of 17 amino acids. Per germline, CDR1 LNHDA and CDR2 SQIVND (reference sequence). V shed 3 bases, J shed 4 bases, and the junction held 10 bases outside the gene matches. DNA for the CDR3: TGTGCCAGTAGTATTGGGGCCGGGACAGGGTCGAATCAGCCCCAGCATTTT. Its protein is CASSIGAGTGSNQPQHF.

This chain joins TRBV7-6 and TRBJ2-1; TRBD2 matches 9 bases. Germline lookup yields CDR1 SGHVS and CDR2 FNYEAQ. The junction had 6 bases not matched to a gene; V was cut back by 2 bases and J by 4 bases. The CDR3 extends over 16 amino acids. CDR3 residues: CASSLFVAGAYNEQFF. The CDR3 coding sequence is TGTGCCAGCAGCTTATTCGTAGCGGGGGCATACAATGAGCAGTTCTTC.

This chain links TRBV5-6 with TRBJ2-3; 8 nucleotides match TRBD1. Germline lookup yields CDR1 SGHDT and CDR2 YYEEEE. This CDR3 spans 15 amino acids. The V gene end was trimmed by 4 bases and the J gene end by 2 bases; junction bases not matched to a gene: 6. This chain's CDR3 is CASSTQTGVTDTQYF. The CDR3 DNA sequence: TGTGCCAGCAGCACGCAGACAGGGGTCACAGATACGCAGTATTTT.

This sequence joins TRBV7-8 and TRBJ2-3, with D possibly being TRBD1 (6 bases). Germline V gives CDR1 SGHVS, CDR2 FQNEAQ. The CDR3 covers 17 residues. Trimming cost V 2 bases and J 6 bases, with 21 bases left between them. CDR3 DNA: TGTGCCAGCAGCTTACTCCTCAGGGGCCCGAGGGTGGATACGCAGTATTTT. Translation gives CASSLLLRGPRVDTQYF.

This clone appeared once. The chain carries TRBV2 and TRBJ2-7; 8 bases map to TRBD1. The V and J ends lost 5 bases and 4 bases, in that order; junction bases with no gene match: 7. This CDR3 has 14 amino acids. Germline CDR1 SNHLY, CDR2 FYNNEI. The CDR3 region has the DNA TGTGCCAGCAGTCAGGGGGCGGCCCGATACGAGCAGTACTTC. It encodes CASSQGAARYEQYF.

The V gene is TRBV27, the J gene TRBJ1-6; possibly TRBD1 for D (5 bases). V was shortened by 4 bases and J by 6 bases, with 16 bases between the two germline ends. Germline V gene data show CDR1 as MNHEY and CDR2 as SMNVEV (reference sequence). The CDR3 has 16 amino acids. As DNA, the CDR3 is TGTGCCAGCAGTTCCCCTACCAGGGATATTAATTCACCCCTCCACTTT. Translated: CASSSPTRDINSPLHF.

The V and J genes are TRBV19 and TRBJ2-7; 9 positions agree with TRBD1. V shed 5 bases, J shed 4 bases, and the junction held 3 bases outside the gene matches. The CDR3 length is 13 residues. Germline lookup yields CDR1 LNHDA and CDR2 SQIVND (reference sequence). The CDR3 DNA is TGTGCCAGTAGTCTGGGACAGGGATACGAGCAGTACTTC. It encodes CASSLGQGYEQYF.

V usage is TRBV5-1 and J usage is TRBJ1-2; 11 bases fit TRBD1. The length of the CDR3 is 14 residues. Trimming removed 0 bases from V and 6 bases from J; junction bases left unmatched: 1. Germline V lookup: CDR1 SGHRS, CDR2 YFSETQ. For the CDR3, the DNA is TGCGCCAGCAGCTTGGCGGGACAGGGGGATGGCTACACCTTC. Residues: CASSLAGQGDGYTF.

V gene TRBV9 combines with J gene TRBJ1-6; D unclear. The CDR3 is made up of 14 amino acids. Per the germline V gene, CDR1 is SGDLS and CDR2 is YYNGEE. Trimming pared 1 base from V and 9 bases from J, leaving 11 bases between. Here the CDR3 reads CASSVTGVFSPLHF. DNA of the CDR3: TGTGCCAGCAGCGTAACCGGGGTTTTTTCACCCCTCCACTTT.

The chain combines TRBV30 with TRBJ2-7; weak D call: TRBD2 (5 bases). Germline V gene data show CDR1 as GTSNPN and CDR2 as SVGIG (reference sequence). The CDR3 is made up of 16 amino acids. Deletions cut 0 bases from V and 1 base from J, with 16 bases between. As DNA, the CDR3 is TGTGCCTGGAGTGTACTGTCGGGGTTGTTGTCCTACGAGCAGTACTTC. Amino acids: CAWSVLSGLLSYEQYF.

This clone showed up just once. J is TRBJ1-1 and V is TRBV18; D remains unclear. Trimming cost V 0 bases and J 5 bases, with 7 bases left between them. Germline V gene lookup returns CDR1 KGHSH and CDR2 LQKENI. This CDR3 contains 13 residues. CDR3 nucleotides: TGTGCCAGCTCACCACCCGAGGTGACTGAAGCTTTCTTT. Translated, it gives CASSPPEVTEAFF.

The chain has TRBV7-9 and TRBJ1-3, with D possibly TRBD1 on 5 matching bases. V lost 5 bases to trimming and J lost 8 bases, with 16 bases between them. This CDR3 is built from 14 residues. Germline V gene sequence: CDR1 SEHNR, CDR2 FQNEAQ (reference sequence). CDR3 DNA sequence: TGTGCCAGCAGCCCTCAGGGCGGCGGGGACACCATATATTTT. It specifies CASSPQGGGDTIYF.

The rearrangement links TRBV6-1 to TRBJ1-5; no reliable D call. The germline V gene encodes CDR1 MNHNS and CDR2 SASEGT. The CDR3 consists of 16 residues. V was shortened by 4 bases and J by 4 bases, with 17 bases between the two germline ends. CDR3 residues: CASSVYFELYNQPQHF. DNA for the CDR3: TGTGCCAGCAGTGTCTATTTTGAACTTTATAATCAGCCCCAGCATTTT.

This chain links TRBV9 with TRBJ1-3, with 7 bases identical to TRBD1. V lost 0 bases to trimming and J lost 8 bases; unmatched junction nucleotides: 8. The CDR3 loop spans 15 amino acids. Germline V gene sequence: CDR1 SGDLS, CDR2 YYNGEE. CDR3 amino acids: CASSVAPTGSDTIYF. In DNA, the CDR3 is TGTGCCAGCAGCGTAGCCCCGACAGGGTCTGACACCATATATTTT.

This rearrangement joins TRBV4-1 to TRBJ1-1; weak D call: TRBD1 (5 bases). The CDR3 is 15 residues long. Germline V gene sequence: CDR1 MGHRA, CDR2 YSYEKL. The germline V and J ends were trimmed by 1 base and 10 bases, with 19 bases remaining between them. CDR3 protein: CASSQGEGLVSAAFF. The CDR3 region has the DNA TGCGCCAGCAGCCAAGGGGAGGGGTTGGTATCGGCAGCTTTCTTT.

The chain combines TRBV7-9 with TRBJ2-2; no firm D call. CDR1 and CDR2 from the germline V gene are SEHNR and FQNEAQ (reference sequence). V lost 5 bases and J 7 bases, leaving 11 bases between the germline ends. The CDR3 is 13 residues long. CDR3 loop: CASSLGRGGELFF. CDR3 nucleotides: TGTGCCAGCAGCCTAGGGCGAGGCGGGGAGCTGTTTTTT.